A selection of T cell receptor beta chains follows, all from one sample in a study of CD8+ T cells in alopecia areata. Here immunoSEQ multiplex PCR was the method, and the copy in TCRdb shows in-frame clones only, minus some. This sample has 220,000 or so clones, with roughly 57% found just once. The sample in question was CD4+ T cells sorted from blood, obtained at week 0. These receptors were taken from a human donor with alopecia areata. Both conserved end residues are trimmed from each CDR3.

v_call,j_call,cdr3_aa
TRBV4-1,TRBJ1-1,ASSQDGQFNTEAF
TRBV9,TRBJ1-2,ASSPTEGWGYT
TRBV2,TRBJ1-2,ASSERPHRGGYGYT
TRBV29-1,TRBJ2-3,SVRGLNTDTQY
TRBV13,TRBJ2-1,ASSFSRPEQF
TRBV10-3,TRBJ2-1,AISDGRSYNEQF
TRBV19,TRBJ2-5,ASSLWAGTQETQY
TRBV2,TRBJ2-1,ASNQGRRSYNEQF
TRBV29-1,TRBJ2-7,SVTDPGLAARKEQY
TRBV30,TRBJ1-1,ACAAGLRVDTEAF
TRBV14,TRBJ2-7,ASSQAGVGQY
TRBV27,TRBJ1-2,ASMGLGRRNYGYT
TRBV19,TRBJ1-2,ASSKGEVYGYT
TRBV7-2,TRBJ2-7,ASSLYDYEQY
TRBV29-1,TRBJ2-5,SVDTFQETQY
TRBV30,TRBJ1-5,AWSVGAGRNNQPQH
TRBV29-1,TRBJ2-1,SIPGTGGSSYNEQF
TRBV12-5,TRBJ2-3,ASSPDGTATDTQY
TRBV6-1,TRBJ1-5,ASSEYTGRRPNQPQH
TRBV9,TRBJ2-1,ASSERTSGSSYNEQF
TRBV7-9,TRBJ1-5,ASSLGQGVYQPQH
TRBV5-6,TRBJ2-2,ASSSKKRERNTGELF
TRBV7-9,TRBJ2-5,ASSKNRGQETQY
TRBV30,TRBJ2-1,AWRVDGGRYNEQF
TRBV7-3,TRBJ2-1,ASSHTSGRAVSYNEQF
TRBV7-6,TRBJ2-7,ASSGAVLHEQY
TRBV4-1,TRBJ2-7,ASSQADFLGPLTYEQY
TRBV6-5,TRBJ1-2,ASSQDNYGYT